This T cell receptor beta chain derives from a study of blood T cell repertoires in COVID-19. The sample holds one count of this clone. Data came from immunoSEQ multiplex PCR; TCRdb stores just in-frame clones and leaves some out. The sample includes about 370,000 clones, approximately 90% seen only once; the top ten take roughly 0.9%. A PCR-confirmed or clinician-diagnosed COVID-19 case had contacted exposed participants within 2 weeks of entry. V lost 6 bases to trimming and J lost 0 bases, with 9 bases between them. This CDR3 is 14 amino acids long. Germline loops: CDR1 LNHDA, CDR2 SQIVND (reference sequence).

This clonotype was sampled from a woman aged 40-49 years who had been exposed to COVID-19. Sequenced sample: PBMCs or T cells enriched from blood (not recorded which). The chain joins TRBV19 to TRBJ1-5; a possible D gene is TRBD1 (6 bases). The CDR3 protein is CASSGQFSNQPQHF. The CDR3 DNA reads as TGTGCCAGTAGCGGACAGTTTAGCAATCAGCCCCAGCATTTT. Together with reference TRBV19 and TRBJ1-5, the CDR3 gives the full variable domain: DGGITQSPKYLFRKEGQNVTLSCEQNLNHDAMYWYRQDPGQGLRLIYYSQIVNDFQKGDIAEGYSVSREKKESFPLTVTSAQKNPTAFYLCASSGQFSNQPQHFGDGTRLSIL.